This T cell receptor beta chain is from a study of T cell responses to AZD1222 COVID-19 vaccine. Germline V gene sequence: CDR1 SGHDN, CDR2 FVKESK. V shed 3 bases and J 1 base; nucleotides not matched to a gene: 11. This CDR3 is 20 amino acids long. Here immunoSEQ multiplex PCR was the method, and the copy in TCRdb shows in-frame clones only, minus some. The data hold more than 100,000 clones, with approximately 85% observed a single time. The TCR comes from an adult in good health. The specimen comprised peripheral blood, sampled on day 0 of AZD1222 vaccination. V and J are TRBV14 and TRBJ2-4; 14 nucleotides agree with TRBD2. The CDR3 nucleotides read TGTGCCAGCAGCCAGACTAGCGGGAGGGCCGAGGAGTGGGCCAAAAACATTCAGTACTTC. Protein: CASSQTSGRAEEWAKNIQYF.